What follows are 9 T cell receptor beta chains derived from one specimen sequenced in a study of T cells in women clearing cervical HPV infection. TCRdb's copy holds only in-frame clones and misses some; the assay was immunoSEQ multiplex PCR. This table lists about 24,000 clones. Sequenced sample: blood buffy coat. The receptors originated from a woman between 18 and 75 years old with a cervical HPV16 infection that either progressed to CIN3+ or cleared (not recorded which).

As regards this clone: The missing CDR3 end, 3 residues past where the read stops, is filled in from the germline J gene. This rearrangement joins TRBV20-1 to TRBJ1-2; D not certain. There are 15 residues in the CDR3. Deletions cut 6 bases from V and 0 bases from J, with 17 bases between. Germline-derived CDR1 and CDR2 are DFQATT and SNEGSKA (reference sequence). CDR3 bases read: TGCAGTGCCCAAAAGCTGACGGGTGCTAACTATGGC. It translates to CSAQKLTGANYG. In full, the CDR3 reads CSAQKLTGANYGYTF.

To note about this clone: The read terminates 3 residues before the CDR3 end, so the remaining end is supplied by the germline J gene. This chain connects TRBV18 to TRBJ2-4, with 10 positions matching TRBD1. The length of the CDR3 is 13 residues. Per germline, CDR1 KGHSH and CDR2 LQKENI. The CDR3 sequence: CASSPGTGVGQYF. The part of the CDR3 DNA that was read is TGTGCCAGCTCACCCGGGACAGGGGTGGGT.

About this clone: The missing CDR3 end, 3 residues past where the read stops, is filled in from the germline J gene. V and J are TRBV7-9 and TRBJ2-1, with D perhaps matching TRBD1 (5 bases). V lost 7 bases to trimming and J lost 8 bases, with 21 bases between them. Germline-derived CDR1 and CDR2 are SEHNR and FQNEAQ (reference sequence). CDR3 length equals 15 residues. The sequenced CDR3 bases are TGTGCCAGCACCCCGGCACTTCGGATGGGGCATGAG. Residues: CASTPALRMGHE. Given in full, the CDR3 is CASTPALRMGHEQFF.

Turning to this clone: Sequencing ends 3 residues short of the CDR3 end; the germline J gene provides the rest. The chain is built from TRBV30 and TRBJ1-5, with D perhaps TRBD1 (6 bases). This CDR3 spans 14 amino acids. V lost 1 base and J lost 7, with 14 bases in between. Germline loops: CDR1 GTSNPN, CDR2 SVGIG (reference sequence). The part of the CDR3 DNA that was read is TGTGCCTGGAGTGATGGGGGGGCGTACCAGCCC. Its translation: CAWSDGGAYQP. The whole CDR3 sequence is CAWSDGGAYQPQHF.

Regarding this clone: The sequence runs out 3 residues before the end of the CDR3; the remainder is reconstructed from the germline J gene. This chain links TRBV20-1 with TRBJ2-5, with 9 positions matching TRBD2. V shed 7 bases, J shed 5 bases, and the junction held 8 bases outside the gene matches. Per germline, CDR1 DFQATT and CDR2 SNEGSKA (reference sequence). CDR3 size: 13 residues. CDR3 amino acids: CSGAGGPGETQYF. The part of the CDR3 DNA that was read is TGCAGTGGCGCGGGAGGGCCTGGGGAGACC.

As regards this clone: The CDR3 end falls 3 residues outside the read, so it is completed with the germline J gene. J is TRBJ2-7 and V is TRBV12-3 or TRBV12-4; D unresolved. V was trimmed by 4 bases and J by 3 bases, leaving 13 bases between them. The CDR3 length is 14 residues. This CDR3 reads CASSYRVINYEQYF. The part of the CDR3 DNA that was read is TGTGCCAGCAGTTACCGGGTCATAAACTACGAG.

Details on this clone: Read sequence stops 3 residues before the CDR3 end, and the germline J gene provides the missing end. The V gene is TRBV7-2, the J gene TRBJ1-1, with no clear D. The germline V gene has CDR1 SGHTA and CDR2 FQGNSA. V lost 2 bases and J lost 4, with 11 bases in between. The CDR3 spans 14 residues. CDR3 region: CASSLTQFSTEAFF. The DNA read from the CDR3 is TGTGCCAGCAGCTTAACACAGTTCAGCACTGAA.

To note about this clone: The observed sequence ends 3 residues before the CDR3 terminus, with the missing tail filled in from the germline J gene. The chain carries TRBV20-1 and TRBJ2-7, with 13 bases identical to TRBD2. CDR3 length: 15 residues. Germline V gene data show CDR1 as DFQATT and CDR2 as SNEGSKA (reference sequence). The trim removed 3 bases at V and 3 bases at J, leaving 5 bases unmatched. CDR3 DNA, as far as it was read: TGCAGTGCTAGTTCCGGGACTAGCGGGGTCTACGAG. Its translation is CSASSGTSGVYE. The whole CDR3 protein reads CSASSGTSGVYEQYF.

Concerning this clone: The CDR3 goes on 3 residues after the read ends, and that part is filled in from the germline J gene. The rearrangement uses TRBV5-1 and TRBJ1-1; 12 nucleotides match TRBD1. V gave up 0 bases and J gave up 5 bases; unmatched junction bases: 5. The V gene's germline CDR1 is SGHRS and CDR2 YFSETQ. The CDR3 runs to 16 residues. The CDR3 here is CASSLAGTGGYTEAFF. CDR3 DNA, as far as it was read: TGCGCCAGCAGCTTGGCTGGGACAGGGGGCTATACTGAA. Using reference TRBV5-1 and TRBJ1-1 for the parts outside the CDR3, the full variable domain is KAGVTQTPRYLIKTRGQQVTLSCSPISGHRSVSWYQQTPGQGLQFLFEYFSETQRNKGNFPGRFSGRQFSNSRSEMNVSTLELGDSALYLCASSLAGTGGYTEAFFGQGTRLTVV.